This entry describes one TCR beta chain. Its antigen remains unidentified. This entry belongs to a study of cytomegalovirus exposure and HLA in healthy donors. Findings and limits, study-wide: Sequencing likely caused a cluster of highly shared sequence variants.

The PCR used 60 Vbeta and 13 Jbeta primers. Measured with immunoSEQ multiplex PCR; TCRdb has only the in-frame clones, and not every one. Of around 190,000 clones in the sample, approximately 85% were seen once. The CDR3 is 14 residues long. CDR1 and CDR2 from the germline V gene are GTSNPN and SVGIG (reference sequence). V was pared by 2 bases and J by 3 bases, with 10 bases between. The V and J genes are TRBV30 and TRBJ2-2; D remains ambiguous. The receptor was isolated from a woman between 50 and 59 years old in good health and CMV-seronegative. Sequenced material: PBMCs. CDR3 bases: TGTGCCTGGAGTCTACCCCTGTACACCGGGGAGCTGTTTTTT. This sequence encodes CAWSLPLYTGELFF.